Presented here are 5 T cell receptor beta chains from one specimen sequenced in a study of T-cell memory formation after mild COVID-19. TCRdb re-derived calls from the 5' RACE reads in MiXCR, one entry per CDR3 protein. The sample has 220,000 or so distinct CDR3 sequences, around 8.8% seen once; the top ten hold roughly 3.5%. Sequenced: PBMCs or a T cell subset sorted from them (not recorded which). These receptors all stem from a man aged 18 to 29 who had mild COVID-19 (a few samples of this study predate the infection). Cell type and time point are not known.

This clonotype was seen a handful of times. This chain uses TRBV10-3 with TRBJ1-5; 7 bases are a match to TRBD1. V shed 0 bases, J shed 4 bases, and the junction held 6 bases outside the gene matches. Germline-derived CDR1 and CDR2 are ENHRY and SYGVKD. CDR3 length: 16 residues. CDR3 bases: TGTGCCATCAGTGAGTCCGGAGACAGGGTAAATCAGCCCCAGCATTTT. It specifies CAISESGDRVNQPQHF.

As DNA, the CDR3 is TGTGCCAGCAGCCTAGGACTAGCGGGAGTCCCGAGCTCCTACAATGAGCAGTTCTTC. Amino acids: CASSLGLAGVPSSYNEQFF. V usage is TRBV7-6 and J usage is TRBJ2-1, with 13 bases matching TRBD2. Germline assignment: CDR1 SGHVS and CDR2 FNYEAQ. J gave up 0 bases and V 5 bases, and 10 bases lay outside the gene matches. CDR3 length equals 19 residues.

The table lists this clonotype with many counts. V gene TRBV6-4 combines with J gene TRBJ1-1; tentative D call: TRBD1 (5 bases). This CDR3 is 13 amino acids long. V lost 6 bases, J lost 4 bases, and 12 bases lay in between. Germline CDR1 and CDR2: MRHNA and SNTAGT. The DNA of the CDR3 is TGTGCCAGCAGACTCCAGGGAGGCACTGAAGCTTTCTTT. Protein sequence: CASRLQGGTEAFF.

V gene TRBV7-3 combines with J gene TRBJ1-1; D unclear. Trimming took 2 bases from V and 0 from J, leaving 10 bases between them. This CDR3 contains 15 residues. CDR1 SGHTA and CDR2 FQGTGA come from the germline V gene. The CDR3 region is CASSLYGLMNTEAFF. The CDR3 DNA follows: TGTGCCAGCAGCTTATATGGCCTCATGAACACTGAAGCTTTCTTT.

The chain couples TRBV6-6 to TRBJ1-2, with D uncertain. Germline CDR1 is MNHNY and CDR2 is SVGAGI (reference sequence). The CDR3 spans 13 residues. V was clipped by 2 bases and J by 8 bases, with 12 bases between them. The DNA of the CDR3 is TGTGCCAGCAGTTACCTCCTGTTACAGGGCTACACCTTC. This codes for CASSYLLLQGYTF.